The following is a TCR beta chain sequence with its context. Its antigen is undetermined. Participants comprised healthy donors of bone marrow. With 60 Vbeta and 13 Jbeta primers, the PCR was carried out. As processed by the authors: Roughly 76 million unique TCR beta chains, approximately 11 million of them shared, were counted by a later analysis. The method was immunoSEQ multiplex PCR; TCRdb's version includes in-frame clones alone and lacks a portion of them. V and J calls and clone size come straight from that table; D and trimming were deduced from the DNA. Seen here are 130,000 or so clones, 70% to 75% observed once, and the top ten hold more than 2%. This sample was taken from a study of cytomegalovirus exposure and HLA in healthy donors. General study points: V- and J-gene trimming in TCR beta was tied to a missense DCLRE1C variant by an analysis performed later. The authors reported that TCR beta sequences could predict HLA-A and HLA-B alleles. These predictions were accurate for most subjects in the first cohort.

Germline CDR1 is LNHDA and CDR2 is SQIVND (reference sequence). The CDR3 consists of 14 residues. V lost 1 base to trimming and J lost 2 bases, with 9 bases between them. The chain is built from TRBV19 and TRBJ2-7; D is unclear. The receptor was derived from a woman in her forties in good health and CMV-seropositive. Sequenced: PBMCs. This chain's CDR3 is CASSIGGGPYEQYF. In DNA, the CDR3 is TGTGCCAGTAGTATAGGCGGCGGCCCCTACGAGCAGTACTTC.